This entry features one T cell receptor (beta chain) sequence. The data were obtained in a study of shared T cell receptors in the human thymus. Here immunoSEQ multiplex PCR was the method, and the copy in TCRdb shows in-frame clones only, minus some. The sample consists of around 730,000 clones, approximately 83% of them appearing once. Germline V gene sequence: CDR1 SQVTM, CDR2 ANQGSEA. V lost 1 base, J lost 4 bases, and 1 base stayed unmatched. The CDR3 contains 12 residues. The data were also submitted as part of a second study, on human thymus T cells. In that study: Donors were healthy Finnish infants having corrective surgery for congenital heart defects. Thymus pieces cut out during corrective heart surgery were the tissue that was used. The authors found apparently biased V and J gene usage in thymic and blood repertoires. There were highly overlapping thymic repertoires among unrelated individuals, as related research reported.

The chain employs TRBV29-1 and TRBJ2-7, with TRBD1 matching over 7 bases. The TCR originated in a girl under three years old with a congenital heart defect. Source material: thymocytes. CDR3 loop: CSVEVDRYEQYF. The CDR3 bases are TGCAGCGTTGAAGTGGACAGGTACGAGCAGTACTTC.